This T cell receptor (beta chain) was sequenced for a study of blood T cell repertoires in COVID-19. Study information: COVID-19 samples, acute and convalescent, were from the United States, Italy and Spain. PBMCs, B-cell-depleted T cells, or T cells were the source of the cDNA or gDNA that made up the material.

Sequencing used immunoSEQ multiplex PCR; TCRdb keeps in-frame clones, though not all of them. The data contain some 180,000 clones, around 82% of them seen just once; the ten biggest clones take up roughly 18%. The CDR3 consists of 17 residues. Looked up from germline, CDR1 is LGHDT and CDR2 is YNNKEL (reference sequence). The V gene end was trimmed by 1 base and the J gene end by 1 base; junction bases not matched to a gene: 7. The sequencing sample was made of peripheral blood. The chain couples TRBV3-1 (or the pseudogene TRBV3-2) to TRBJ2-5; 9 nucleotides align to TRBD2. The sequence was collected from a woman in her 70s who had recovered from COVID-19. The CDR3 spells CASSQGRLAGLQETQYF. The CDR3 nucleotides read TGTGCCAGCAGCCAAGGTCGGCTAGCGGGACTCCAAGAGACCCAGTACTTC.